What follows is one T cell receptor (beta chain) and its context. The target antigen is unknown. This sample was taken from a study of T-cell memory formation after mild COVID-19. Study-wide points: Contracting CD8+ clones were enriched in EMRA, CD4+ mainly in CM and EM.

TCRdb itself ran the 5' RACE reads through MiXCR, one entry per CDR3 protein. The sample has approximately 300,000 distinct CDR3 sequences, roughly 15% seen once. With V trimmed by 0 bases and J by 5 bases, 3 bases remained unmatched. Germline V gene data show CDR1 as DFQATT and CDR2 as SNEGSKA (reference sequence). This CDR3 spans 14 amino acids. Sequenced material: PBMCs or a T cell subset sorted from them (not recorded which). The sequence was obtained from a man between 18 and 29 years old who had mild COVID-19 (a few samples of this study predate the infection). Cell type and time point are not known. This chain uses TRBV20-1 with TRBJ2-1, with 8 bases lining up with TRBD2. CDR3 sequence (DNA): TGCAGTGCTAGAGATGGGACTAGGGACAATGAGCAGTTCTTC. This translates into CSARDGTRDNEQFF.